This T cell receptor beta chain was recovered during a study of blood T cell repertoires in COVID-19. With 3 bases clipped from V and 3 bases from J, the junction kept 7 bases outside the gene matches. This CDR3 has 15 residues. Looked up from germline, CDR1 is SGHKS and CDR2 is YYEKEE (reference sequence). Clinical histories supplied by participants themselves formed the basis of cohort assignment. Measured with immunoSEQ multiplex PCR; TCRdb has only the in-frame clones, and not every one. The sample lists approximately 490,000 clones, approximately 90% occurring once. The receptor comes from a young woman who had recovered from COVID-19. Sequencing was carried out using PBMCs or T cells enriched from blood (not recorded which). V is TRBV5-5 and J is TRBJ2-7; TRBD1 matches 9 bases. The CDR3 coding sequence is TGTGCCAGCAGCTCCAGGGGACAGGGAGACTACGAGCAGTACTTC. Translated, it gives CASSSRGQGDYEQYF.